Listed here are 9 T cell receptor beta chains from one sample, sequenced in a study of T cell responses to AZD1222 COVID-19 vaccine. Assay: immunoSEQ multiplex PCR; the TCRdb copy retains only in-frame clones and omits some. The profile shows about 92,000 clones, about nine tenths of them singletons. The sample here was peripheral blood, taken on day 0 of AZD1222 vaccination. These receptors all stem from an adult in good health.

V usage is TRBV6-5 and J usage is TRBJ2-7, with D uncertain. V was pared by 6 bases and J by 0 bases, with 6 bases between. This CDR3 contains 12 residues. Germline lookup yields CDR1 MNHEY and CDR2 SVGAGI. The CDR3 coding sequence is TGTGCCAGCAGGGGGTCCTCCTACGAGCAGTACTTC. This encodes CASRGSSYEQYF.

V and J are TRBV25-1 and TRBJ1-4; D gene uncertain. This CDR3 has 11 amino acids. With 5 bases removed from V and 12 bases from J, the gap between germline ends came to 10 bases. Germline assignment: CDR1 MGHDK and CDR2 SYGVNS. CDR3 loop: CASSFNAELFF. The CDR3 DNA is TGTGCCAGCAGTTTTAATGCCGAACTGTTTTTT.

The V and J genes are TRBV29-1 and TRBJ1-1; a weak D match, TRBD1 (5 bases). V lost 6 bases and J 1 base, leaving 9 bases between the germline ends. Germline values: CDR1 SQVTM, CDR2 ANQGSEA. This CDR3 region has 12 residues. This chain's CDR3 is CSVTDRNTEAFF. In nucleotides, the CDR3 is TGCAGCGTGACTGACAGGAACACTGAAGCTTTCTTT.

The J gene is TRBJ1-1, the V gene TRBV29-1; 9 bases align to TRBD1. From germline, CDR1 is SQVTM and CDR2 ANQGSEA. The CDR3 length is 12 residues. J was trimmed by 9 bases and V by 1 base; bases with no gene match: 3. The CDR3 loop is CSVEGDRAQAFF. In nucleotides, the CDR3 is TGCAGCGTTGAAGGGGACAGGGCCCAAGCTTTCTTT.

The chain couples TRBV19 to TRBJ1-2, with 7 bases fitting TRBD1. V trimming: 4 bases; J trimming: 6 bases; junction bases outside the gene matches: 14. CDR1 and CDR2 (germline): LNHDA, SQIVND (reference sequence). The CDR3 is 16 amino acids. The CDR3 DNA reads TGTGCCAGTAGTACCTGGACAGGCTTTAGTGAGAATGGCTACACCTTC. Its translation: CASSTWTGFSENGYTF.

This rearrangement joins TRBV5-8 to TRBJ2-7; D not certain. Germline V gene data show CDR1 as SGHTS and CDR2 as YDEGEE. The CDR3 extends over 11 amino acids. Deletions cut 4 bases from V and 6 bases from J, with 8 bases between. This CDR3 reads CASSRWPEQYF. Written as DNA, the CDR3 is TGTGCCAGCAGCCGGTGGCCCGAGCAGTACTTC. Based on the CDR3 plus reference TRBV5-8 and TRBJ2-7, the full variable domain is EAGVTQSPTHLIKTRGQQATLRCSPISGHTSVYWYQQALGLGLQFLLWYDEGEERNRGNFPPRFSGRQFPNYSSELNVNALELEDSALYLCASSRWPEQYFGPGTRLTVT.

This chain uses TRBV6-1 with TRBJ1-6; no reliable D call. Between the trimmed V and J ends, which lost 1 base and 0 bases, there was a span of 7 bases. Germline loops: CDR1 MNHNS, CDR2 SASEGT. This CDR3 is 16 amino acids long. CDR3 sequence reads: CASSEDESSYNSPLHF. CDR3 in DNA: TGTGCCAGCAGTGAAGACGAAAGCTCCTATAATTCACCCCTCCACTTT.

The genes are TRBV5-1 and TRBJ2-7, with D possibly matching TRBD2 (6 bases). With 5 bases removed from V and 6 bases from J, the gap between germline ends came to 18 bases. Germline CDR1 is SGHRS and CDR2 is YFSETQ. CDR3 length equals 14 residues. The CDR3 nucleotides are TGCGCCAGCAGGCCTAGGGCGGGGACCCCCGAGCAGTACTTC. Its translation is CASRPRAGTPEQYF.

This chain uses TRBV19 with TRBJ1-5; 9 bases agree with TRBD1. From germline, CDR1 is LNHDA and CDR2 SQIVND (reference sequence). The CDR3 totals 18 residues. V gave up 2 bases and J gave up 1 base; unmatched junction bases: 9. The CDR3 DNA follows: TGTGCCAGTAGTATATGGGGACAGGGCTTTGGAAGCAATCAGCCCCAGCATTTT. Protein sequence: CASSIWGQGFGSNQPQHF.